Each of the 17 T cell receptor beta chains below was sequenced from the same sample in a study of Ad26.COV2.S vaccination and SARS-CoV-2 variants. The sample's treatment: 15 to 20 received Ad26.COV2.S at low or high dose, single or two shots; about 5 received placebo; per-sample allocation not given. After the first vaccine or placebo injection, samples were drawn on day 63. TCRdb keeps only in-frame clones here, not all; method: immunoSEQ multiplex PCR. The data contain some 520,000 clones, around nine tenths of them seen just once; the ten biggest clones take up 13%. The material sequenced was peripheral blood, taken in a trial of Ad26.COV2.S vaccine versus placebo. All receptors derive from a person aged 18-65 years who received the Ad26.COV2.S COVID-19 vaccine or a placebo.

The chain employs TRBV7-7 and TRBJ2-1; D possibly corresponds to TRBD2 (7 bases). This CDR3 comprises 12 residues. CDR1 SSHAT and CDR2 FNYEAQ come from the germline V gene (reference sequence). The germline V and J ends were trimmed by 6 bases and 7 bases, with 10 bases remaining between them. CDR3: CASSRGGNEQFF. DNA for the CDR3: TGTGCCAGCAGTAGGGGGGGAAATGAGCAGTTCTTC.

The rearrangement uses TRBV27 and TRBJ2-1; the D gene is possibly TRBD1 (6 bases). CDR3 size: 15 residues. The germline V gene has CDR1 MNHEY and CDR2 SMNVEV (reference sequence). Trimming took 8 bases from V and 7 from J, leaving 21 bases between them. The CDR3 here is CASRFLGQNWNEQFF. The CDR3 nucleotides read TGTGCCAGCCGCTTCCTAGGACAGAATTGGAATGAGCAGTTCTTC.

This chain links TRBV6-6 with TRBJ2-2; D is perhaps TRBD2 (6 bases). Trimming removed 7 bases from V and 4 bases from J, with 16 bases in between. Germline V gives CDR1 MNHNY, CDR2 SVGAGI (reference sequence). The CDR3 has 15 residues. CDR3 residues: CASNRRESPTGELFF. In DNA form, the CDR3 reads TGTGCCAGCAATCGGCGGGAAAGTCCCACCGGGGAGCTGTTTTTT.

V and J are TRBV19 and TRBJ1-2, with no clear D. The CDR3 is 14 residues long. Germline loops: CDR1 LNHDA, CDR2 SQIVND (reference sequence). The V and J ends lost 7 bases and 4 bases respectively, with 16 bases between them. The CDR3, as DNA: TGTGCCAGTAATTTTCCGGCAGAGACCTATGGCTACACCTTC. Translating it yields CASNFPAETYGYTF. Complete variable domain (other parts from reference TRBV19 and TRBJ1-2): DGGITQSPKYLFRKEGQNVTLSCEQNLNHDAMYWYRQDPGQGLRLIYYSQIVNDFQKGDIAEGYSVSREKKESFPLTVTSAQKNPTAFYLCASNFPAETYGYTFGSGTRLTVV.

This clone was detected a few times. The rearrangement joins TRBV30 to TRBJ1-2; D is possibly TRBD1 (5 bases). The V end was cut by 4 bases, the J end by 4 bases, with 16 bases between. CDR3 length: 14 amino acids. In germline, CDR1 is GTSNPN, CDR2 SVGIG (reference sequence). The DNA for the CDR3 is TGTGCCTGGAATTCAGGGCCTTCTGGCTATGGCTACACCTTC. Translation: CAWNSGPSGYGYTF.

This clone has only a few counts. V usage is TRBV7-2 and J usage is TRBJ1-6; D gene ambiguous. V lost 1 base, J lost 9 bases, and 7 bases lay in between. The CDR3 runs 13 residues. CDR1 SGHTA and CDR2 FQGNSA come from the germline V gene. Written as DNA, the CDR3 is TGTGCCAGCAGCTTAGGCGGATCTTCACCCCTCCACTTT. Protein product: CASSLGGSSPLHF.

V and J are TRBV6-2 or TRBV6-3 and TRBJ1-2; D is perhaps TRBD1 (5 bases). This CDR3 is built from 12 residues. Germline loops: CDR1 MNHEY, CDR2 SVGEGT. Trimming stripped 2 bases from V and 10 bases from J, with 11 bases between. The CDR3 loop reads CASSYPDKNYTF. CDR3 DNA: TGTGCCAGCAGTTACCCGGACAAAAACTACACCTTC.

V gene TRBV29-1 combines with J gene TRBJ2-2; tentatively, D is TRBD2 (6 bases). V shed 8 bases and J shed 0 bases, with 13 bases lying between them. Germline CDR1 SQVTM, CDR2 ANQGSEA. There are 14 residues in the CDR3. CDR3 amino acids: CSTGGLANTGELFF. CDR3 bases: TGCAGCACTGGGGGACTGGCGAACACCGGGGAGCTGTTTTTT.

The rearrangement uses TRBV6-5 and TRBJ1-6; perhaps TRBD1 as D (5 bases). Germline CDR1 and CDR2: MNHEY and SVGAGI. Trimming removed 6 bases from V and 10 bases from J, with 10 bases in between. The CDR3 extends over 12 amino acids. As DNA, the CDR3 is TGTGCCAGCAGCCGGGACCTCTCACCCCTCCACTTT. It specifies CASSRDLSPLHF.

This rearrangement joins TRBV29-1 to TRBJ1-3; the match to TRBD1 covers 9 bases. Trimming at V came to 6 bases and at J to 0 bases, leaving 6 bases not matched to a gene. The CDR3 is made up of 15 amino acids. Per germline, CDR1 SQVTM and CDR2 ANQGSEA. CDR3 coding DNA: TGCAGCGTCCGACAGGGGGGCAGCTCTGGAAACACCATATATTTT. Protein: CSVRQGGSSGNTIYF.

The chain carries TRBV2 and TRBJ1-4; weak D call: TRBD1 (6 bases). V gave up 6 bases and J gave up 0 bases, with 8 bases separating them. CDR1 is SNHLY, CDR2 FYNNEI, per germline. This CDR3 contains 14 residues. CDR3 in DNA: TGTGCCAGCAGCCGGACAGCAACTAATGAAAAACTGTTTTTT. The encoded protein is CASSRTATNEKLFF.

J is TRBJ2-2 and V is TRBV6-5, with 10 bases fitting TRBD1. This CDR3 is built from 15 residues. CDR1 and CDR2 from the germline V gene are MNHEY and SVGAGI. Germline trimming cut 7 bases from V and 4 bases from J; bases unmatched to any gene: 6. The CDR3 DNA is TGTGCCAGCATTAGACAGGGGGCTGTCACCGGGGAGCTGTTTTTT. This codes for CASIRQGAVTGELFF.

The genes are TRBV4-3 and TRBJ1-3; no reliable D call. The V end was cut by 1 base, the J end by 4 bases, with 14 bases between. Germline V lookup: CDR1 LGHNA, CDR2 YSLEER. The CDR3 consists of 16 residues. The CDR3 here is CASSQGIRTSGNTIYF. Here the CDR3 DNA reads TGCGCCAGCAGCCAAGGTATCCGGACCTCGGGAAACACCATATATTTT.

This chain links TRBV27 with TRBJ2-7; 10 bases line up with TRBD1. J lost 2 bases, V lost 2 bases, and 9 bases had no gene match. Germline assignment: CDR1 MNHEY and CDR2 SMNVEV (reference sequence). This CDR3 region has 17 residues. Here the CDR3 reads CASSLEPPGTGAYEQYF. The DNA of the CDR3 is TGTGCCAGCAGTTTAGAACCTCCTGGGACAGGGGCCTACGAGCAGTACTTC.

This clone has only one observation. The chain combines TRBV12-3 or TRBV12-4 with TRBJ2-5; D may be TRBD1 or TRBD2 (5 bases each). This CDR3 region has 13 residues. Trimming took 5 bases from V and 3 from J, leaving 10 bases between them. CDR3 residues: CASSTGRKETQYF. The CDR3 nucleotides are TGTGCCAGCAGTACGGGACGGAAAGAGACCCAGTACTTC.

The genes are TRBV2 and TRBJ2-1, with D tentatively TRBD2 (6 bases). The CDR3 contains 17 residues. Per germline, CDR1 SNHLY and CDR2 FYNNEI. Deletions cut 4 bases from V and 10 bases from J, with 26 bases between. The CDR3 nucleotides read TGTGCCAGCAGTGGGGCCGTGAGGCGGGAAAGTAGCGTGGAGCAGTTCTTC. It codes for CASSGAVRRESSVEQFF.

The CDR3 is CASSLDASGRETQYF. CDR3 nucleotides: TGTGCCAGCAGCTTAGATGCTAGCGGGAGGGAGACCCAGTACTTC. The rearrangement links TRBV7-2 to TRBJ2-5, with TRBD2 matching over 11 bases. V dropped 1 base and J dropped 5; count of bases not matched to a gene: 3. The germline V gene encodes CDR1 SGHTA and CDR2 FQGNSA. The CDR3 has 15 residues. Supplemented by reference TRBV7-2 and TRBJ2-5, the full variable domain reads GAGVSQSPSNKVTEKGKDVELRCDPISGHTALYWYRQSLGQGLEFLIYFQGNSAPDKSGLPSDRFSAERTGGSVSTLTIQRTQQEDSAVYLCASSLDASGRETQYFGPGTRLLVL.